These 29 T cell receptor beta chains share one sample of origin, sequenced in a study of shared clonotypes between healthy human individuals. Measured with immunoSEQ multiplex PCR; TCRdb has only the in-frame clones, and not every one. This sample has 100,000 or so clones, with around 64% found just once. The specimen was memory CD8+ T cells sorted from blood. As to subset: CD45RO+ cells pooled with CCR7-negative TemRA cells. All receptors come from a woman between 25 and 40 years old in good health.

This clone came up once. V and J are TRBV20-1 and TRBJ2-5; the D is unclear. The J call may be incorrect, as the DNA end agrees better with TRBJ2-7. The CDR3 is 9 residues long. Germline loops: CDR1 DFQATT, CDR2 SNEGSKA (reference sequence). As DNA, the CDR3 is TGCAGTGCTAGACTCGAGCAGTACTTC. Residues: CSARLEQYF.

The chain links TRBV9 to TRBJ1-1; possible D gene TRBD1, 5 bases. The CDR3 has 13 amino acids. The V end was cut by 0 bases, the J end by 3 bases, with 6 bases between. Germline V CDR1 and CDR2: SGDLS, YYNGEE. The CDR3 DNA follows: TGTGCCAGCAGCGTAGGAGGGGACACTGAAGCTTTCTTT. Translated, it gives CASSVGGDTEAFF.

This clone was seen a handful of times. The rearrangement uses TRBV5-4 and TRBJ2-7; D gene uncertain. The V end was cut by 4 bases, the J end by 5 bases, with 13 bases between. The CDR3 sequence is 13 residues long. The germline gives CDR1 SGHNT, CDR2 YYREEE (reference sequence). The CDR3 is CASSPQSQDEQYF. The CDR3, as DNA: TGTGCCAGCAGCCCCCAATCCCAAGACGAGCAGTACTTC.

To note about this clone: One base away lies a much larger clone, so this may be a sequencing read error. The chain combines TRBV25-1 with TRBJ2-7, with TRBD2 matching over 7 bases. The CDR3 totals 16 residues. Looked up from germline, CDR1 is MGHDK and CDR2 is SYGVNS. CDR3 nucleotides: TGTACCAGCAGTGGGGGGAGGGACGATCGTGGCTACGAGCAGTACTTC. Amino acids: CTSSGGRDDRGYEQYF.

A remark on this clone: The identical CDR3 is also encoded by other nucleotide sequences in the sample. The chain has TRBV5-1 and TRBJ2-1; 7 nucleotides match TRBD2. The V gene end was trimmed by 1 base and the J gene end by 1 base; junction bases not matched to a gene: 2. CDR3 length: 15 residues. Germline-derived CDR1 and CDR2 are SGHRS and YFSETQ. CDR3: CASSLPSGSYNEQFF. Here the CDR3 DNA reads TGCGCCAGCAGCTTGCCTAGCGGTTCCTACAATGAGCAGTTCTTC.

The V call is TRBV4-1, the J call TRBJ2-5; 10 bases line up with TRBD2. Unmatched junction bases numbered 11, after V lost 4 bases and J lost 3 bases. CDR1 MGHRA and CDR2 YSYEKL come from the germline V gene. The CDR3 consists of 17 residues. CDR3 amino acids: CASSPGGSGRAEETQYF. CDR3 coding DNA: TGCGCCAGCAGCCCTGGAGGCAGCGGGAGGGCCGAAGAGACCCAGTACTTC.

Details on this clone: Other DNA sequences in the same sample also yield this CDR3. V gene TRBV9 combines with J gene TRBJ2-1, with 7 bases aligning to TRBD2. Trimming took 4 bases from V and 9 from J; bases not matched to a gene: 13. Germline V gene sequence: CDR1 SGDLS, CDR2 YYNGEE. The CDR3 has 15 residues. The CDR3 nucleotides are TGTGCCAGCAGCTATGGGGGAAGCGGGACGGGTGAGCAGTTCTTC. Translated, it gives CASSYGGSGTGEQFF.

The chain couples TRBV2 to TRBJ2-2; 8 bases fit TRBD1. Germline values: CDR1 SNHLY, CDR2 FYNNEI. CDR3 size: 15 residues. The J segment lost 6 bases and the V segment lost 3 bases, leaving 6 bases of the junction unmatched. CDR3 amino acids: CASSERQGYPGELFF. The CDR3 DNA reads as TGTGCCAGCAGTGAGCGACAGGGGTATCCCGGGGAGCTGTTTTTT.

This clone was seen once. The chain is built from TRBV4-2 and TRBJ2-7; a possible D gene is TRBD2 (6 bases). Germline lookup yields CDR1 LGHNA and CDR2 YNFKEQ. Trimming removed 3 bases at V and 3 bases at J, with 18 bases between. This CDR3 spans 16 amino acids. CDR3: CASSQVNRLDRYEQYF. The CDR3 coding sequence is TGTGCCAGCAGCCAGGTAAACAGACTAGACCGCTACGAGCAGTACTTC.

This chain links TRBV27 with TRBJ2-7, with unresolved D. Germline CDR1 reads MNHEY; CDR2 reads SMNVEV (reference sequence). The CDR3 has 13 amino acids. The germline V and J ends were trimmed by 3 bases and 1 base, with 7 bases remaining between them. CDR3 region: CASSFAKSYEQYF. In nucleotides, the CDR3 is TGTGCCAGCAGTTTTGCAAAGTCCTACGAGCAGTACTTC.

The V gene is TRBV2, the J gene TRBJ2-2; D gene ambiguous. The germline CDR1 and CDR2 sequences are SNHLY and FYNNEI. V was pared by 6 bases and J by 3 bases, with 14 bases between. The CDR3 is 15 amino acids. DNA for the CDR3: TGTGCCAGCAGGGTTATGACATCCTACACCGGGGAGCTGTTTTTT. Encoded protein: CASRVMTSYTGELFF.

The genes are TRBV7-9 and TRBJ2-4; D tentatively reads TRBD1 or TRBD2 (5 bases each). Germline CDR1 reads SEHNR; CDR2 reads FQNEAQ (reference sequence). The CDR3 runs to 14 residues. Trimming removed 5 bases at V and 1 base at J, with 9 bases between. DNA of the CDR3: TGTGCCAGCAGCCCAGAGGGGGCCAAAAACATTCAGTACTTC. Amino acid sequence: CASSPEGAKNIQYF. Looking up the rest from reference TRBV7-9 and TRBJ2-4 gives the full variable domain: DTGVSQNPRHKITKRGQNVTFRCDPISEHNRLYWYRQTLGQGPEFLTYFQNEAQLEKSRLLSDRFSAERPKGSFSTLEIQRTEQGDSAMYLCASSPEGAKNIQYFGAGTRLSVL.

The chain combines TRBV25-1 with TRBJ2-5; TRBD2 matches at 16 bases. CDR1 is MGHDK, CDR2 SYGVNS, per germline. After removal of 8 bases from V and 2 bases from J, the junction contained 5 bases not matched to a gene. The CDR3 length is 16 residues. For the CDR3, the DNA is TGTGCCAGCTGGGGACTAGCGGGAGGGCATCAAGAGACCCAGTACTTC. Translated: CASWGLAGGHQETQYF.

The chain combines TRBV27 with TRBJ2-7; no firm D call. Looked up from germline, CDR1 is MNHEY and CDR2 is SMNVEV (reference sequence). CDR3 size: 13 residues. V lost 2 bases and J lost 2, with 7 bases in between. The CDR3 loop reads CASSLGGTYEQYF. The DNA of the CDR3 is TGTGCCAGCAGTTTAGGTGGGACCTACGAGCAGTACTTC.

The V and J genes are TRBV11-3 and TRBJ2-7; D is uncertain. Germline CDR1 SGHNT, CDR2 YENEEA. V was shortened by 5 bases and J by 2 bases, with 10 bases between the two germline ends. The CDR3 runs 13 residues. Here the CDR3 reads CASSLHLAYEQYF. The DNA for the CDR3 is TGTGCCAGCAGCCTCCATTTGGCCTACGAGCAGTACTTC.

As regards this clone: A far larger clone is one nucleotide away, so this likely arose from a read error. This chain connects TRBV25-1 to TRBJ2-1; D gene uncertain. The germline V and J ends were trimmed by 4 bases and 5 bases, with 3 bases remaining between them. This CDR3 region has 11 residues. Germline CDR1 MGHDK, CDR2 SYGVNS. This chain's CDR3 is CASSVHNEQFF. CDR3 bases: TGTGCCAGCAGTGTACACAATGAGCAGTTCTTC. The full variable domain, in which reference TRBV25-1 and TRBJ2-1 provide the parts outside the CDR3, is EADIYQTPRYLVIGTGKKITLECSQTMGHDKMYWYQQDPGMELHLIHYSYGVNSTEKGDLSSESTVSRIRTEHFPLTLESARPSHTSQYLCASSVHNEQFFGPGTRLTVL.

This clone was recorded a few times. The rearrangement joins TRBV5-1 to TRBJ2-4; 8 bases are a match to TRBD2. The germline V gene has CDR1 SGHRS and CDR2 YFSETQ. The CDR3 sequence is 13 residues long. J lost 15 bases, V lost 1 base, and 9 bases had no gene match. This CDR3 is CASSLTREGGWYF. The CDR3 nucleotides are TGCGCCAGCAGCTTGACCCGGGAGGGCGGGTGGTACTTC.

V and J are TRBV2 and TRBJ1-2; TRBD1 aligns across 10 bases. Germline trimming cut 5 bases from V and 2 bases from J; bases unmatched to any gene: 5. This CDR3 has 15 residues. From germline, CDR1 is SNHLY and CDR2 FYNNEI. The DNA for the CDR3 is TGTGCCAGCAGTCGTGGGACAGGGGTAAACTATGGCTACACCTTC. Translated, it gives CASSRGTGVNYGYTF. Together with reference TRBV2 and TRBJ1-2, the CDR3 gives the full variable domain: EPEVTQTPSHQVTQMGQEVILRCVPISNHLYFYWYRQILGQKVEFLVSFYNNEISEKSEIFDDQFSVERPDGSNFTLKIRSTKLEDSAMYFCASSRGTGVNYGYTFGSGTRLTVV.

Worth noting for this clone: An end of the junction differs from the germline gene, which may be a read error. V gene TRBV4-1 combines with J gene TRBJ2-7; TRBD2 aligns across 7 bases. Germline V lookup: CDR1 MGHRA, CDR2 YSYEKL. This CDR3 spans 16 amino acids. CDR3 bases: TGTGCCAGCAGCTTACTTGCGGGAGTAGGGGTGGGCGAGCAGTACTTC. It yields the protein CASSLLAGVGVGEQYF.

V usage is TRBV27 and J usage is TRBJ2-7; 14 positions match TRBD2. The CDR3 is 14 amino acids. The J segment lost 6 bases and the V segment lost 7 bases, leaving 5 bases of the junction unmatched. Germline V CDR1 and CDR2: MNHEY, SMNVEV (reference sequence). In DNA, the CDR3 is TGTGCCAGCACCCCGACTAGCGGGAGGGCCGAGCAGTACTTC. It codes for CASTPTSGRAEQYF.

This clone came up once. V usage is TRBV29-1 and J usage is TRBJ1-1, with TRBD1 matching over 7 bases. The germline V gene has CDR1 SQVTM and CDR2 ANQGSEA. Trimming cost V 7 bases and J 5 bases; bases outside gene matches: 10. The CDR3 runs to 13 residues. The CDR3 DNA is TGCAGCGCCTTACTAACAGGGGATACTGAAGCTTTCTTT. It specifies CSALLTGDTEAFF.

This chain links TRBV5-1 with TRBJ2-1; no clear D gene. The length of the CDR3 is 14 residues. CDR1 is SGHRS and CDR2 is YFSETQ in the germline V gene. Trimming removed 2 bases from V and 6 bases from J, with 12 bases in between. DNA of the CDR3: TGCGCCAGCAGCTTCGACCGCGTGTCCAATGAGCAGTTCTTC. Translation gives CASSFDRVSNEQFF.

The rearrangement links TRBV6-1 to TRBJ2-1; 9 bases align to TRBD1. V lost 7 bases to trimming and J lost 0 bases; unmatched junction nucleotides: 4. Germline V gene data show CDR1 as MNHNS and CDR2 as SASEGT. CDR3 length: 15 residues. The CDR3 coding sequence is TGTGCCAGCATGTCGGGACAGGGCTCCTACAATGAGCAGTTCTTC. Its protein is CASMSGQGSYNEQFF.

This clone has more than one count but fewer than ten. V is TRBV2 and J is TRBJ2-6, with D maybe TRBD2 (5 bases). This CDR3 is 14 amino acids long. Germline values: CDR1 SNHLY, CDR2 FYNNEI. With 8 bases removed from V and 1 base from J, the gap between germline ends came to 9 bases. CDR3 amino acids: CASLGLSGANVLTF. CDR3 DNA: TGTGCCAGCCTCGGACTTTCTGGGGCCAACGTCCTGACTTTC.

As concerns this clone: At one end the junction does not follow the germline gene, possibly because of a read error. The chain joins TRBV6-5 to TRBJ2-1; perhaps TRBD2 as D (6 bases). CDR1 and CDR2 from the germline V gene are MNHEY and SVGAGI. The CDR3 length is 14 residues. The CDR3 coding sequence is TGTGCCAGCAGGTACCGGGACTCCAACAATGAGCAGTTCTTC. Protein product: CASRYRDSNNEQFF.

The V and J genes are TRBV6-1 and TRBJ2-6; D is uncertain. Per germline, CDR1 MNHNS and CDR2 SASEGT. CDR3 size: 18 residues. The V and J ends lost 4 bases and 5 bases respectively, with 21 bases between them. The CDR3 nucleotides are TGTGCCAGCAGTGGCCATAAGTGGGAACAAAGTCGGGCCAACGTCCTGACTTTC. Its protein is CASSGHKWEQSRANVLTF.

This clone appeared a single time. This sequence joins TRBV6-1 and TRBJ2-7, with TRBD1 matching over 9 bases. Germline CDR1 is MNHNS and CDR2 is SASEGT. The length of the CDR3 is 14 residues. V gave up 11 bases and J gave up 5 bases; unmatched junction bases: 13. The CDR3 loop is CAVIDWDRVDEQYF. CDR3 nucleotides: TGTGCCGTAATCGACTGGGACAGGGTGGACGAGCAGTACTTC.

This clone was detected only a few times. The V and J genes are TRBV13 and TRBJ1-1; D gene unclear. Germline V gene data show CDR1 as PRHDT and CDR2 as FYEKMQ (reference sequence). The CDR3 covers 16 residues. V shed 0 bases and J shed 0 bases, with 11 bases lying between them. The CDR3 reads CASSLGVSHLNTEAFF. CDR3 nucleotide sequence: TGTGCCAGCAGCTTAGGCGTTTCCCATTTGAACACTGAAGCTTTCTTT. Based on the CDR3 plus reference TRBV13 and TRBJ1-1, the full variable domain is AAGVIQSPRHLIKEKRETATLKCYPIPRHDTVYWYQQGPGQDPQFLISFYEKMQSDKGSIPDRFSAQQFSDYHSELNMSSLELGDSALYFCASSLGVSHLNTEAFFGQGTRLTVV.

The V call is TRBV4-1, the J call TRBJ2-7; no clear D. V gave up 1 base and J gave up 4 bases, with 8 bases separating them. This CDR3 is 13 amino acids long. Germline V CDR1 and CDR2: MGHRA, YSYEKL. The CDR3: CASSQVGVYEQYF. The DNA of the CDR3 is TGCGCCAGCAGCCAAGTGGGCGTTTACGAGCAGTACTTC.